The next 3 T cell receptor beta chains were all read from a single sample in a study of T cell repertoires in cytomegalovirus infection (dated 2019 in TCRdb). Instrument used: Illumina HiSeq 1500. The public reads were quality trimmed at Q25 with fastp and then assembled into clones with MiXCR by TCRdb, keeping productive beta chains. Rows with one shared CDR3 protein collapse into an entry with the most common genes and DNA. The sample includes a few hundred thousand distinct CDR3 sequences, with about 27% observed a single time. The top ten constitute about 20% of the sample. What the treatment or condition label conveys for this sample: in vitro stimulation with specific CMV peptide epitopes to enrich CMV-specific T cells. Their antigens remain unidentified. This material consisted of cultured PBMCs, taken from culture after CMV antigen stimulation. These TCRs come from a human donor in good health (CMV status not recorded). Some clones in this sample may be carry-over from other donors' samples.

Points on this clonotype: A read error may be the cause here, since a much bigger clone is one base away. V is TRBV6-1 and J is TRBJ2-1; D gene uncertain. This CDR3 is built from 13 residues. V was clipped by 6 bases and J by 12 bases, with 18 bases between them. CDR1 and CDR2 from the germline V gene are MNHNS and SASEGT. The CDR3 sequence is CASRESVWGTQFF. The DNA of the CDR3 is TGTGCCAGCAGAGAAAGTGTCTGGGGTACGCAGTTCTTC.

This clonotype was picked up a small number of times. V gene TRBV6-5 combines with J gene TRBJ1-1, with D possibly being TRBD1 (5 bases). Trimming removed 2 bases at V and 4 bases at J, with 5 bases between. Per germline, CDR1 MNHEY and CDR2 SVGAGI. The CDR3 runs to 12 residues. The CDR3 loop is CASSYTGTEAFF. CDR3 DNA sequence: TGTGCCAGCAGTTACACAGGCACTGAAGCTTTCTTT.

The CDR3 loop reads CASSPLFGTGSGYTF. The CDR3, as DNA: TGTGCCAGCTCACCACTCTTCGGGACAGGGAGTGGCTACACCTTC. The chain links TRBV18 to TRBJ1-2; 9 bases are shared with TRBD1. After removal of 1 base from V and 7 bases from J, the junction contained 7 bases not matched to a gene. There are 15 residues in the CDR3. The germline CDR1 and CDR2 sequences are KGHSH and LQKENI.